The rows below give T cell receptor beta chains drawn from one sample of a study of identical twins. Each CDR3 protein gets one entry after TCRdb re-called the 5' RACE reads with MiXCR. The sample carries roughly 570,000 distinct CDR3 sequences, 7.5% to 10% recorded once. These data were likewise used in another study, on yellow fever vaccine responses in identical twins.

Sequencing used PBMCs. These receptors all stem from a woman aged 18-29 years in good health. The CDR3 runs from the conserved cysteine through the conserved F or W. The order of the fields is J gene, V gene, clone size, D gene, CDR3 protein, CDR3 DNA. The D gene is left open where the match is weak. A clone size is listed for some rows: how often the clone was seen (once, few, many), or a class if it is expanded.

>TRBJ2-2|TRBV11-2|many|TRBD1
CASSPQGAWTGELFF
TGTGCCAGCAGCCCACAGGGGGCTTGGACCGGGGAGCTGTTTTTT
>TRBJ2-1|TRBV4-1|-|TRBD2
CASSFGTSGRAGEQFF
TGCGCCAGCAGCTTCGGGACTAGCGGGAGGGCCGGTGAGCAGTTCTTC
>TRBJ1-2|TRBV2|few|-
CASSVGLNYGYTF
TGTGCCAGCAGTGTGGGCCTTAACTATGGCTACACCTTC
>TRBJ2-3|TRBV7-3|-|-
CASSVGAGITDTQYF
TGTGCCAGCAGCGTAGGGGCGGGGATCACAGATACGCAGTATTTT
>TRBJ1-2|TRBV12-3/TRBV12-4|-|TRBD1
CASSYTGGSTYTF
TGTGCCAGCAGCTATACAGGGGGCAGTACCTACACCTTC
>TRBJ2-4|TRBV7-9|few|TRBD1
CASRATGTGANIQYF
TGTGCCAGCAGGGCAACCGGGACAGGGGCGAACATTCAGTACTTC
>TRBJ2-3|TRBV7-2|few|-
CASSLVLITDTQYF
TGTGCCAGCAGCTTAGTCCTAATAACAGATACGCAGTATTTT
>TRBJ2-1|TRBV7-9|many|-
CASSHPGGPGHRFF
TGTGCCAGCAGCCACCCAGGGGGGCCCGGGCACCGGTTCTTC
>TRBJ2-5|TRBV5-4|once|TRBD2
CASSFPGTSGIGTETQYF
TGTGCCAGCAGCTTCCCGGGGACTAGCGGGATCGGCACAGAGACCCAGTACTTC
>TRBJ1-5|TRBV12-3/TRBV12-4|-|-
CASSSGGHQPQHF
TGTGCCAGCAGTAGCGGGGGTCATCAGCCCCAGCATTTT
>TRBJ2-1|TRBV12-3/TRBV12-4|-|-
CASSLFFRGNNEQFF
TGTGCCAGCAGTTTATTTTTTCGAGGGAACAATGAGCAGTTCTTC
>TRBJ2-2|TRBV12-3/TRBV12-4|many|-
CASSRAGRAGELFF
TGTGCCAGCTCTCGAGCCGGGAGAGCCGGGGAGCTGTTTTTT
>TRBJ2-5|TRBV3-1|many|TRBD2
CASSRLAGETQYF
TGTGCCAGCAGCCGACTAGCCGGAGAGACCCAGTACTTC
>TRBJ2-1|TRBV20-1|-|TRBD2
CSARSSGGDLNEQFF
TGCAGTGCTAGGTCTAGCGGGGGGGACCTCAATGAGCAGTTCTTC
>TRBJ1-2|TRBV12-3/TRBV12-4|many|-
CASSLAGYTF
TGTGCCAGCAGTTTAGCTGGCTACACCTTC
>TRBJ2-2|TRBV5-1|-|TRBD1
CASDRGQATGELFF
TGCGCCAGTGACAGGGGGCAGGCCACCGGGGAGCTGTTTTTT
>TRBJ2-1|TRBV5-4|-|-
CASSEGGGLDEQFF
TGTGCCAGCAGCGAAGGAGGGGGGTTAGACGAGCAGTTCTTC
>TRBJ2-7|TRBV5-8|few|TRBD1
CASSSSQGIVYEQYF
TGTGCCAGCAGCTCATCACAGGGGATCGTCTACGAGCAGTACTTC
>TRBJ2-1|TRBV6-1|many|-
CASSPLTDNEQFF
TGTGCCAGCAGTCCTTTGACAGACAATGAGCAGTTCTTC
>TRBJ1-1|TRBV30|-|-
CAWSATENTEAFF
TGTGCCTGGAGCGCGACAGAAAACACTGAAGCTTTCTTT
>TRBJ2-2|TRBV7-9|many|-
CASSPRTTGELFF
TGTGCCAGCAGCCCCCGGACCACCGGGGAGCTGTTTTTT
>TRBJ1-6|TRBV12-3/TRBV12-4|many|-
CASRDRENSPLHF
TGTGCCAGCAGAGACAGAGAAAATTCACCCCTCCACTTT
>TRBJ2-2|TRBV28|-|-
CASSPIDGANTGELFF
TGTGCCAGCAGTCCCATAGACGGTGCGAACACCGGGGAGCTGTTTTTT
>TRBJ2-7|TRBV28|once|TRBD1
CASSSTGPIPYEHYF
TGTGCCAGCAGTTCGACAGGGCCCATCCCCTACGAGCACTACTTC
>TRBJ2-5|TRBV12-3/TRBV12-4|few|-
CASSFYRKQETQYF
TGTGCCAGCAGTTTCTACAGGAAACAAGAGACCCAGTACTTC
>TRBJ1-1|TRBV18|-|-
CASSPRGETEAFF
TGTGCCAGCTCACCACGAGGGGAGACTGAAGCTTTCTTT
>TRBJ2-7|TRBV6-1|few|TRBD1
CASSPGQLMYEQYF
TGTGCCAGCAGTCCGGGACAGCTAATGTACGAGCAGTACTTC
>TRBJ2-1|TRBV2|few|TRBD2
CASRDRTAGGYNEQFF
TGTGCCAGCAGAGACCGGACGGCGGGGGGGTACAATGAGCAGTTCTTC